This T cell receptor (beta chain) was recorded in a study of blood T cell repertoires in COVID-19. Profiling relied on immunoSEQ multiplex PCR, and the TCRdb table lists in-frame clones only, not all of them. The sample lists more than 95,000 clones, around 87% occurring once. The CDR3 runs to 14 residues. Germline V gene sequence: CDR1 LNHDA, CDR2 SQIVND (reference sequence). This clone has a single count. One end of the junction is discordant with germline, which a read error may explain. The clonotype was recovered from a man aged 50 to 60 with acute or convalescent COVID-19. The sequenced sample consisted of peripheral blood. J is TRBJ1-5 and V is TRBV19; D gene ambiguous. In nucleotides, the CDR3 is TGTGCCAGCAGTATCGTCGTGTCCAATCAGCCCCAGCATTTT. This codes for CASSIVVSNQPQHF.